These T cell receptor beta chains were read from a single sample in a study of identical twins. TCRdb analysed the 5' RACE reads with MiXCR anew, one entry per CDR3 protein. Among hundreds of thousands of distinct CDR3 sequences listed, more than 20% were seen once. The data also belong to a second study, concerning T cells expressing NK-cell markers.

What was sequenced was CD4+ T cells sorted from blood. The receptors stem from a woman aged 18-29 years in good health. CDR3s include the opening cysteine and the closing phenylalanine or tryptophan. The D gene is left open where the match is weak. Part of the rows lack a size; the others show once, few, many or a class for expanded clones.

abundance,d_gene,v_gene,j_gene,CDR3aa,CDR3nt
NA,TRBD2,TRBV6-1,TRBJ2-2,CAGRAGVGTGELFF,TGTGCCGGCAGAGCGGGAGTGGGGACCGGGGAGCTGTTTTTT
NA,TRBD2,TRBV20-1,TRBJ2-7,CSVTGLAVSYEQYF,TGCAGTGTAACGGGACTAGCGGTCTCCTACGAGCAGTACTTC
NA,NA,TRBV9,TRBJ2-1,CASSSSSRRGGYNEQFF,TGTGCCAGCAGCTCCAGTAGTCGGAGGGGGGGCTACAATGAGCAGTTCTTC
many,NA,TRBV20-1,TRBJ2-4,CSASWRSENIQYF,TGCAGTGCTAGTTGGAGATCCGAAAACATTCAGTACTTC
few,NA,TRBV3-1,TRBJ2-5,CASSPSWRTTIETQYF,TGTGCCAGCAGCCCGTCATGGCGGACTACTATAGAGACCCAGTACTTC
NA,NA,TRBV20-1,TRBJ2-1,CSARVPEMGFNEQFF,TGCAGTGCTAGAGTTCCGGAGATGGGGTTCAATGAGCAGTTCTTC
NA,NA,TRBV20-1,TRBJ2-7,CSARGGGSGASEQYF,TGCAGTGCTAGAGGTGGGGGCTCGGGCGCCTCCGAGCAGTACTTC
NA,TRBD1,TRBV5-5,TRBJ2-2,CASSPTPYRGDGELFF,TGTGCCAGCAGCCCTACCCCTTACAGGGGTGACGGGGAGCTGTTTTTT
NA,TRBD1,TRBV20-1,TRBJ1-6,CSATPGQGATF,TGCAGTGCTACTCCGGGACAGGGGGCTACTTTT
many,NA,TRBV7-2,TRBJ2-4,CASSPYVAKNIQYF,TGTGCCAGCAGCCCGTACGTAGCCAAAAACATTCAGTACTTC
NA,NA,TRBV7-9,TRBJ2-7,CASTPTGSEQYF,TGTGCCAGCACCCCGACTGGGAGCGAGCAGTACTTC
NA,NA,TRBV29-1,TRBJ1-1,CSVVRWNTEAFF,TGCAGCGTCGTTCGGTGGAACACTGAAGCTTTCTTT
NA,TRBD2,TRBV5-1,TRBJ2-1,CASSRLSGGEYNEQFF,TGCGCCAGCAGCCGGTTAAGCGGGGGGGAATACAATGAGCAGTTCTTC
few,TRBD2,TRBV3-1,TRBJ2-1,CASSQGWSGGSYNEQFF,TGTGCCAGCAGCCAAGGGTGGAGCGGGGGGAGTTACAATGAGCAGTTCTTC
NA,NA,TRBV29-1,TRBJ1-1,CSVVPTRQANLNTEAFF,TGCAGCGTTGTCCCCACAAGACAGGCTAATCTTAACACTGAAGCTTTCTTT